Listed here are 17 T cell receptor beta chains from one sample, sequenced in a study of T cells after yellow fever vaccination. In TCRdb, the 5' RACE reads were re-called with MiXCR into one record per CDR3 protein. The sample lists about 150,000 distinct CDR3 sequences; approximately 6.6% were seen once. Sample: CD4+ T cells sorted from PBMCs, taken 10 days after the yellow fever booster vaccination. Receptor source: a man younger than 40 who received the YFV17D yellow fever vaccine.

The V gene is TRBV7-2, the J gene TRBJ2-5; 8 nucleotides align to TRBD2. This CDR3 comprises 16 residues. Losses at the gene ends were 5 bases for V and 5 bases for J; bases not matched to a gene: 13. Germline V gene lookup returns CDR1 SGHTA and CDR2 FQGNSA. The CDR3 is CASSRESGGPCETQYF. In DNA, the CDR3 is TGTGCCAGCAGCCGAGAATCGGGAGGGCCGTGTGAGACCCAGTACTTC. Full variable domain (remainder filled in from reference TRBV7-2 and TRBJ2-5): GAGVSQSPSNKVTEKGKDVELRCDPISGHTALYWYRQSLGQGLEFLIYFQGNSAPDKSGLPSDRFSAERTGGSVSTLTIQRTQQEDSAVYLCASSRESGGPCETQYFGPGTRLLVL.

This clonotype has a count of ten or more. This sequence joins TRBV30 and TRBJ2-6; 8 bases align to TRBD2. Germline CDR1 reads GTSNPN; CDR2 reads SVGIG (reference sequence). CDR3 length: 17 amino acids. V was clipped by 1 base and J by 0 bases; unmatched bases: 5. DNA for the CDR3: TGTGCCTGGAGTGGGGGACTAGTCAGCTCTGGGGCCAACGTCCTGACTTTC. Encoded protein: CAWSGGLVSSGANVLTF.

The rearrangement joins TRBV5-6 to TRBJ1-1; the D gene is possibly TRBD1 (5 bases). The CDR3 covers 15 residues. Germline V lookup: CDR1 SGHDT, CDR2 YYEEEE. Trimming took off 2 bases at V and 1 base at J, with 12 bases between the two ends. The CDR3 is CASSLIDRKNTEAFF. The CDR3 nucleotides read TGTGCCAGCAGCTTAATCGACAGAAAGAACACTGAAGCTTTCTTT.

The V call is TRBV19, the J call TRBJ1-1; no clear D gene. From germline, CDR1 is LNHDA and CDR2 SQIVND (reference sequence). Trimming cost V 3 bases and J 5 bases, with 7 bases left between them. The CDR3 covers 12 residues. CDR3 coding DNA: TGTGCCAGTAGTATGGGTGGAACTGAAGCTTTCTTT. As protein: CASSMGGTEAFF.

The table lists this clonotype with many counts. The chain couples TRBV5-1 to TRBJ2-7, with TRBD2 identical over 12 bases. This CDR3 is 15 amino acids long. Germline V gives CDR1 SGHRS, CDR2 YFSETQ. Trimming removed 7 bases from V and 5 bases from J; junction bases left unmatched: 10. CDR3 protein: CASSQTSGRTHEQYF. The CDR3 DNA sequence: TGCGCCAGCTCACAGACTAGCGGGAGAACCCACGAGCAGTACTTC.

This clonotype was counted ten times or more. The junction does not match germline at one end; this may be a read error. V and J are TRBV7-7 and TRBJ2-5; 12 bases align to TRBD2. CDR1 SSHAT and CDR2 FNYEAQ come from the germline V gene (reference sequence). CDR3 length: 17 residues. The CDR3 here is CASSLMASGRARETQYF. Written as DNA, the CDR3 is TGTGCTAGCAGCTTAATGGCTAGCGGGAGGGCCCGGGAGACCCAGTACTTC.

This clonotype turned up a few times. The chain carries TRBV30 and TRBJ2-6, with unresolved D. This CDR3 region has 15 residues. Germline values: CDR1 GTSNPN, CDR2 SVGIG (reference sequence). V was trimmed by 7 bases and J by 5 bases, leaving 18 bases between them. CDR3 in DNA: TGTGCCTCCACCCAGTCTAGTTGGTGGGCCAACGTCCTGACTTTC. Its translation is CASTQSSWWANVLTF. The entire variable domain, with the rest obtained from reference TRBV30 and TRBJ2-6, is as follows: SQTIHQWPATLVQPVGSPLSLECTVEGTSNPNLYWYRQAAGRGLQLLFYSVGIGQISSEVPQNLSASRPQDRQFILSSKKLLLSDSGFYLCASTQSSWWANVLTFGAGSRLTVL.

In its sample, this clonotype was seen many times. The chain joins TRBV12-3 or TRBV12-4 to TRBJ2-5; no firm D call. The CDR3 has 14 amino acids. V was pared by 5 bases and J by 4 bases, with 14 bases between. The CDR3 region is CASSPLGLPETQYF. Written as DNA, the CDR3 is TGTGCCAGCAGTCCTCTAGGGCTGCCAGAGACCCAGTACTTC.

This clonotype has a count of ten or more. V is TRBV12-3 or TRBV12-4 and J is TRBJ2-3; 8 nucleotides align to TRBD2. V shed 6 bases, J shed 1 base, and the junction held 6 bases outside the gene matches. The CDR3 is 15 amino acids. CDR3 coding DNA: TGTGCCAGCAGCTACAGCGGGAGTCGCACAGATACGCAGTATTTT. This gives the protein CASSYSGSRTDTQYF.

This clonotype came up many times. The V gene is TRBV7-3, the J gene TRBJ2-5, with D unclear. Germline lookup yields CDR1 SGHTA and CDR2 FQGTGA. This CDR3 comprises 14 residues. Between the trimmed V and J ends, which lost 5 bases and 4 bases, there was a span of 14 bases. The chain's CDR3 is CASSPNVGSETQYF. CDR3 nucleotides: TGTGCCAGCAGCCCAAACGTAGGGTCAGAGACCCAGTACTTC.

This clonotype came up once. This may be a read error: a much more frequent sequence differs by one nucleotide. This chain uses TRBV28 with TRBJ2-7, with a weak D call TRBD2 (5 bases). Trimming pared 6 bases from V and 0 bases from J, leaving 18 bases between. The germline V gene encodes CDR1 MDHEN and CDR2 SYDVKM. The CDR3 is 16 amino acids. The CDR3 loop is CASSFRPAEPSYEQYF. The CDR3 DNA follows: TGTGCCAGCAGCTTCAGACCAGCGGAGCCCTCCTACGAGCAGTACTTC.

In this sample, this clonotype turned up many times. The genes are TRBV5-1 and TRBJ2-1; 8 bases are a match to TRBD2. The CDR3 covers 15 residues. V shed 4 bases and J 3 bases; nucleotides not matched to a gene: 6. Germline V gene sequence: CDR1 SGHRS, CDR2 YFSETQ. CDR3 residues: CASSTSGASYNEQFF. The CDR3 coding sequence is TGCGCCAGCAGCACTAGCGGAGCAAGCTACAATGAGCAGTTCTTC.

The J gene is TRBJ2-3, the V gene TRBV15; a weak D match, TRBD2 (6 bases). Trimming left V 1 base short and J 2 bases short, with 7 bases between. CDR1 is LNHNV and CDR2 is YYDKDF in the germline V gene (reference sequence). The CDR3 extends over 14 amino acids. CDR3 coding DNA: TGTGCCACCAGCAGAGGCGGGAACACAGATACGCAGTATTTT. Translation gives CATSRGGNTDTQYF. The full variable domain, completed using reference TRBV15 and TRBJ2-3, is DAMVIQNPRYQVTQFGKPVTLSCSQTLNHNVMYWYQQKSSQAPKLLFHYYDKDFNNEADTPDNFQSRRPNTSFCFLDIRSPGLGDTAMYLCATSRGGNTDTQYFGPGTRLTVL.

The table lists this clonotype with many counts. The rearrangement links TRBV6-1 to TRBJ2-1; 10 bases are shared with TRBD2. The CDR3 length is 15 residues. Trimming took 6 bases from V and 7 from J; bases not matched to a gene: 9. Germline V gene data show CDR1 as MNHNS and CDR2 as SASEGT. The DNA for the CDR3 is TGTGCCAGCAGCCTGAGCGGGAGGGCCGGTAATGAGCAGTTCTTC. Protein product: CASSLSGRAGNEQFF.

This clonotype was seen a handful of times. A read error may explain this, as a much larger clone is one base away. The CDR3 spells CASSKFYEQYF. The CDR3 DNA reads as TGTGCCAGCAGCAAATTCTACGAGCAGTACTTC. The chain employs TRBV11-2 and TRBJ2-7; D is ambiguous. The V end lost 5 bases, the J end lost 3 bases, and 5 bases lay between the germline ends. The CDR3 totals 11 residues. The germline V gene encodes CDR1 SGHAT and CDR2 FQNNGV. Full variable domain (rest looked up from reference TRBV11-2 and TRBJ2-7): EAGVAQSPRYKIIEKRQSVAFWCNPISGHATLYWYQQILGQGPKLLIQFQNNGVVDDSQLPKDRFSAERLKGVDSTLKIQPAKLEDSAVYLCASSKFYEQYFGPGTRLTVT.

This clonotype was counted ten times or more. The V gene is TRBV7-2, the J gene TRBJ2-7; no clear D gene. This CDR3 spans 13 amino acids. Germline-derived CDR1 and CDR2 are SGHTA and FQGNSA. V was clipped by 0 bases and J by 1 base, with 4 bases between them. CDR3 nucleotide sequence: TGTGCCAGCAGCTTAGCCGGATCCTACGAGCAGTACTTC. This translates into CASSLAGSYEQYF.

This clonotype was seen ten or more times. J is TRBJ1-5 and V is TRBV16, with D unclear. The CDR3 contains 13 residues. V was shortened by 0 bases and J by 6 bases, with 6 bases between the two germline ends. Germline V gives CDR1 KGHSY, CDR2 FQNENV. This chain's CDR3 is CASSQSWVQPQHF. The CDR3 nucleotides read TGTGCCAGCAGCCAATCATGGGTTCAGCCCCAGCATTTT.